A selection of T cell receptor beta chains follows, all from one sample in a study of blood T cell repertoires in COVID-19. The assay was immunoSEQ multiplex PCR, and TCRdb's table has in-frame clones only and misses some. This sample carries more than 35,000 clones, about 88% of them seen once, and the ten largest clones take about 11%. Sequencing was done on a sample of peripheral blood. The receptors shown here come from a man aged 60-69 years with active COVID-19. Each CDR3 is given with its conserved first and last residue. The order of the fields is J gene, V gene, D gene, CDR3 protein, CDR3 DNA. The D gene is left open where the match is weak.

TRBJ1-1 TRBV5-5 - CASSYTPGDTEAFF TGTGCCAGCAGCTATACACCGGGGGACACTGAAGCTTTCTTT
TRBJ1-1 TRBV12-3/TRBV12-4 - CASSFDRDTEAFF TGTGCCAGCAGTTTTGACAGAGACACTGAAGCTTTCTTT
TRBJ2-1 TRBV21-1 - CASSNSKMAGNEQFF TGTGCCAGCAGCAATTCGAAGATGGCAGGCAATGAGCAGTTCTTC
TRBJ2-7 TRBV2 - CASSERFSEAYEQYF TGTGCCAGCAGTGAGAGATTCAGCGAGGCCTACGAGCAGTACTTC
TRBJ2-7 TRBV7-2 - CASSPFMPSGNEQYF TGTGCCAGCAGCCCCTTCATGCCCTCCGGGAACGAGCAGTACTTC
TRBJ2-2 TRBV6-5 TRBD2 CASSYRASGSGELFF TGTGCCAGCAGTTACCGGGCTAGCGGGTCCGGGGAGCTGTTTTTT
TRBJ1-5 TRBV19 TRBD1 CASSVETGDQPQHF TGTGCCAGTAGTGTGGAGACAGGGGATCAGCCCCAGCATTTT
TRBJ1-1 TRBV10-3 TRBD1 CAIPPTAQQGADTEAFF TGTGCCATCCCTCCCACTGCTCAGCAGGGGGCGGACACTGAAGCTTTCTTT
TRBJ2-1 TRBV7-9 - CASSLEWLDEQFF TGTGCCAGCAGCTTAGAATGGCTCGATGAGCAGTTCTTC
TRBJ2-5 TRBV27 - CASSWSGGQETQYF TGTGCCAGCAGTTGGAGTGGGGGGCAAGAGACCCAGTACTTC
TRBJ2-5 TRBV2 TRBD2 CASSRASGRVQTQYF TGTGCCAGCAGTCGGGCTAGCGGGAGGGTCCAGACCCAGTACTTC
TRBJ2-1 TRBV29-1 TRBD1 CSARQGARNEQFF TGCAGCGCCCGACAGGGGGCGAGGAATGAGCAGTTCTTC